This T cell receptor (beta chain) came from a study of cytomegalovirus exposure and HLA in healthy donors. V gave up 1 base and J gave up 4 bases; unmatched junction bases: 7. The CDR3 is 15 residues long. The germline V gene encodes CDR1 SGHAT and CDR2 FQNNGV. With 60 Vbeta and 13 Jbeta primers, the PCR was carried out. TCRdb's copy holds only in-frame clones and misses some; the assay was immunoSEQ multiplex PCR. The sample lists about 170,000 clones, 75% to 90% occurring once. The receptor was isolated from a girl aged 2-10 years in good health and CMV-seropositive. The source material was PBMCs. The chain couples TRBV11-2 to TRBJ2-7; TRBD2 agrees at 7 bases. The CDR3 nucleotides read TGTGCCAGCAGCTTAGCTTGGGGGGGGGATTACGAGCAGTACTTC. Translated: CASSLAWGGDYEQYF.